This entry concerns a single TCR beta chain. Trimming left V 3 bases short and J 6 bases short, with 11 bases between. The CDR3 consists of 13 residues. CDR1 is SGHNT and CDR2 is YENEEA in the germline V gene. Assay used: immunoSEQ multiplex PCR; TCRdb lists only in-frame clones, some missing. This repertoire shows 75,000 to 95,000 clones, approximately 93% found once; its top ten account for approximately 1.5%. This record comes from a study of control samples from healthy donors and cancer patients. The rearrangement joins TRBV11-3 to TRBJ1-2; D possibly corresponds to TRBD1 (6 bases). This TCR came from a woman in her twenties or thirties in good health. Input material: blood. The CDR3 region is CASSLTGPDGYTF. CDR3 sequence (DNA): TGTGCCAGCAGCTTGACAGGTCCAGATGGCTACACCTTC.